This TCR beta chain was recovered during a study of T cells after posttransplantation cyclophosphamide. Sequenced by immunoSEQ multiplex PCR; TCRdb stores in-frame clones only, minus some. This sample has 6,000 or so clones, with roughly 98% found just once. On the day of bone marrow donation, the related graft donor provided peripheral blood. Germline V gives CDR1 SNHLY, CDR2 FYNNEI. This CDR3 region has 13 residues. V was trimmed by 4 bases and J by 0 bases, leaving 6 bases between them. The specimen sequenced was memory CD4+ T cells sorted from PBMCs. This receptor was identified in a man aged 40-50 years in good health, CMV-negative, and a related stem cell transplant donor. The rearrangement joins TRBV2 to TRBJ2-5, with D possibly matching TRBD1 (5 bases). CDR3 DNA: TGTGCCAGCAGTGGGGGCAACCAAGAGACCCAGTACTTC. Translation gives CASSGGNQETQYF. Full variable domain (rest looked up from reference TRBV2 and TRBJ2-5): EPEVTQTPSHQVTQMGQEVILRCVPISNHLYFYWYRQILGQKVEFLVSFYNNEISEKSEIFDDQFSVERPDGSNFTLKIRSTKLEDSAMYFCASSGGNQETQYFGPGTRLLVL.